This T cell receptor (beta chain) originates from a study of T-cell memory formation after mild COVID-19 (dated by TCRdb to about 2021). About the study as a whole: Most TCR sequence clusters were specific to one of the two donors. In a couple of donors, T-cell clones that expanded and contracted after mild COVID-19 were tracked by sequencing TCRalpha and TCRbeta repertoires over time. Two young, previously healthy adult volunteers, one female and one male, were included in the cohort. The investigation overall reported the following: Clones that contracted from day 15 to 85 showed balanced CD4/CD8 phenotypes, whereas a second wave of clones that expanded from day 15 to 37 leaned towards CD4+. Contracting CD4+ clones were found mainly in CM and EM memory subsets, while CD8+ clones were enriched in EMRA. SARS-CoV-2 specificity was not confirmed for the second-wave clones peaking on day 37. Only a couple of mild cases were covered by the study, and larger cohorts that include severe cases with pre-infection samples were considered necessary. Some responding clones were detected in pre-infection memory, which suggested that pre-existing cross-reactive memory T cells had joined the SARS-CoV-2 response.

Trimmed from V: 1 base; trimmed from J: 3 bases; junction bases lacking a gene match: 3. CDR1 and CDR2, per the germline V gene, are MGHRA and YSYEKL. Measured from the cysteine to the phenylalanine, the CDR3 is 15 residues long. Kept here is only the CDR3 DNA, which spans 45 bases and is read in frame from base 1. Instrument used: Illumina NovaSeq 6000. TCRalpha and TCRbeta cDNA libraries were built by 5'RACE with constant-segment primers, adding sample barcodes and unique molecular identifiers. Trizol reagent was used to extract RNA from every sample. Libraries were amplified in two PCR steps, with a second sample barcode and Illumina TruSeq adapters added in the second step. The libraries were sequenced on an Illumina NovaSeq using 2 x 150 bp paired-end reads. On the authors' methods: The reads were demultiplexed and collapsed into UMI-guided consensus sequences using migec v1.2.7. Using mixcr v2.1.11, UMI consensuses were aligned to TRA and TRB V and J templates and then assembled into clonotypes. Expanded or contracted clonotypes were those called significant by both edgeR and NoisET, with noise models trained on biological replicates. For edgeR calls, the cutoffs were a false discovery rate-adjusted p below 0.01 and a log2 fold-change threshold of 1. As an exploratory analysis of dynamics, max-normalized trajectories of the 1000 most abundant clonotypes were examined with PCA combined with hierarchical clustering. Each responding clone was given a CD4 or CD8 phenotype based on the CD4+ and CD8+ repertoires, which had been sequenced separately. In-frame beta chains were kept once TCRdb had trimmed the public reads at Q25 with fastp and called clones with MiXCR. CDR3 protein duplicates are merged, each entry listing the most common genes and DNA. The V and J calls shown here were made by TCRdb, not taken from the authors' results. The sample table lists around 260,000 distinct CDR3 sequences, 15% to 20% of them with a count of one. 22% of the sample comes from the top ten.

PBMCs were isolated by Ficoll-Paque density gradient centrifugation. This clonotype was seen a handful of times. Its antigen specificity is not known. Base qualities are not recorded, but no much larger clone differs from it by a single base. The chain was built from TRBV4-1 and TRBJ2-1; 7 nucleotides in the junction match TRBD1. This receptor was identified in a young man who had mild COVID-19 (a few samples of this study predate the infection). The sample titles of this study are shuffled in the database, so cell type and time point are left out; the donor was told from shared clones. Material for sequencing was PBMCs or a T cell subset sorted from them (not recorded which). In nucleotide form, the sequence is TGCGCCAGCAGCCAAGTAGACAGGGTCTACAATGAGCAGTTCTTC. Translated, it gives CASSQVDRVYNEQFF.